The rows below give T cell receptor beta chains drawn from one sample of a study of shared clonotypes between healthy human individuals. Repertoires were generated with immunoSEQ multiplex PCR, while TCRdb's copy carries only in-frame clones and drops some. Among about 1 million clones listed, approximately 76% were seen once. Sequenced sample: memory CD4+ T cells sorted from blood. Receptors originate from a man between 18 and 29 years old in good health. Both conserved end residues are part of each CDR3. A D gene is named only where the DNA matches it firmly. Size is stated for part of the rows, as once, few or many counts, or as a class when the clone is expanded.

v_call	clone_size	j_call	d_call	cdr3_aa	cdr3_nt
TRBV7-2	.	TRBJ2-3	.	CASSWGPSTDTQYF	TGTGCCAGCAGCTGGGGACCCAGCACAGATACGCAGTATTTT
TRBV10-3	.	TRBJ2-7	.	CAISDGTDLGEQYF	TGTGCCATCAGTGACGGGACGGACCTCGGCGAGCAGTACTTC
TRBV30	.	TRBJ1-2	TRBD1	CAWNGDRVNYGYTF	TGTGCCTGGAATGGAGACAGGGTGAACTATGGCTACACCTTC
TRBV9	.	TRBJ2-3	TRBD2	CASSVGSSGDILDTQYF	TGTGCCAGCAGCGTAGGTTCTAGCGGGGACATATTAGATACGCAGTATTTT
TRBV5-1	few	TRBJ1-6	.	CASSLGGSSYNSPLHF	TGCGCCAGCAGCTTGGGTGGTAGCTCCTATAATTCACCCCTCCACTTT
TRBV5-1	.	TRBJ1-1	.	CASSFGSGVSNTEAFF	TGCGCCAGCAGCTTTGGTTCCGGCGTCTCGAACACTGAAGCTTTCTTT
TRBV5-6	.	TRBJ2-5	.	CASSPGQRSQETQYF	TGTGCCAGCAGCCCGGGCCAGCGGTCTCAAGAGACCCAGTACTTC
TRBV7-9	few	TRBJ2-2	.	CASSSVSTGNTGELFF	TGTGCCAGCAGTAGCGTATCCACCGGGAACACCGGGGAGCTGTTTTTT
TRBV6-1	.	TRBJ1-2	.	CASSEAKGGRGYTF	TGTGCCAGCAGTGAAGCAAAAGGGGGACGGGGCTACACCTTC
TRBV5-1	.	TRBJ2-5	.	CASSPGRGRETQYF	TGCGCCAGCAGCCCGGGCAGGGGCAGGGAGACCCAGTACTTC
TRBV4-2	.	TRBJ2-5	TRBD2	CASSQDLAGGPSKETQYF	TGTGCCAGCAGCCAAGACTTAGCGGGAGGGCCCTCGAAAGAGACCCAGTACTTC
TRBV5-8	.	TRBJ1-2	TRBD1	CASSLRTGTGRAYGYTF	TGTGCCAGCAGCTTGAGGACAGGGACAGGAAGAGCCTATGGCTACACCTTC
TRBV19	.	TRBJ2-6	.	CASTPGKGANVLTF	TGTGCCAGTACTCCGGGGAAAGGGGCCAACGTCCTGACTTTC
TRBV18	.	TRBJ2-7	.	CASSLTDQTLYEQYF	TGTGCCAGCTCACTGACGGACCAAACCTTGTACGAGCAGTACTTC
TRBV30	.	TRBJ1-5	TRBD1	CAWSKGQGNLQPQHF	TGTGCCTGGAGTAAGGGACAGGGGAATCTTCAGCCCCAGCATTTT
TRBV7-6	.	TRBJ1-1	.	CASSLGGPYTEAFF	TGTGCCAGCAGCTTAGGGGGTCCGTACACTGAAGCTTTCTTT
TRBV5-8	.	TRBJ1-5	.	CASSLDGEQPQHF	TGTGCCAGCAGCTTGGACGGTGAGCAGCCCCAGCATTTT
TRBV6-6	.	TRBJ2-1	TRBD2	CASSSAGGVTEQFF	TGTGCCAGCAGTTCAGCGGGAGGTGTAACCGAGCAGTTCTTC
TRBV29-1	few	TRBJ1-1	.	CSVNKIDRKNWNTEAFF	TGCAGCGTTAATAAGATCGACAGGAAGAACTGGAACACTGAAGCTTTCTTT
TRBV5-1	.	TRBJ1-2	TRBD1	CASSPGTGGSYGYTF	TGCGCCAGCAGCCCGGGGACAGGGGGTTCGTATGGCTACACCTTC
TRBV6-1	.	TRBJ2-2	TRBD1	CASITQGSGELFF	TGTGCCAGCATTACACAGGGGTCCGGGGAGCTGTTTTTT
TRBV15	.	TRBJ2-1	.	CATSIQTTAPRGEQFF	TGTGCCACCAGCATCCAGACTACCGCGCCTAGGGGTGAGCAGTTCTTC
TRBV10-3	.	TRBJ2-7	.	CASSYGGVNEQYF	TGTGCCAGCAGTTACGGGGGCGTGAACGAGCAGTACTTC